This passage covers 2 T cell receptor beta chains from one sample sequenced in a study of blood T cell repertoires in COVID-19. The method was immunoSEQ multiplex PCR; TCRdb's version includes in-frame clones alone and lacks a portion of them. The data show 200,000 to 250,000 clones, with about 80% seen just once and about 8.1% held by the top ten. The sample taken for sequencing was peripheral blood. Source of these receptors: a man at least 80 years old with acute or convalescent COVID-19.

The V and J genes are TRBV6-1 and TRBJ1-2; TRBD1 is a possible D gene (5 bases). This CDR3 has 14 amino acids. From germline, CDR1 is MNHNS and CDR2 SASEGT. V shed 0 bases and J shed 7 bases, with 12 bases lying between them. The CDR3 DNA is TGTGCCAGCAGTGAAGCGATACAGGCCGCTGGCTACACCTTC. This codes for CASSEAIQAAGYTF.

V is TRBV5-6 and J is TRBJ1-5; a possible D gene is TRBD1 (5 bases). Germline CDR1 SGHDT, CDR2 YYEEEE. V was shortened by 3 bases and J by 8 bases, with 18 bases between the two germline ends. CDR3 length: 15 residues. The CDR3 bases are TGTGCCAGCAGCTCTGGGGCGAACCCTGGGGAGCCCCAGCATTTT. The encoded protein is CASSSGANPGEPQHF. Looking up the rest from reference TRBV5-6 and TRBJ1-5 gives the full variable domain: DAGVTQSPTHLIKTRGQQVTLRCSPKSGHDTVSWYQQALGQGPQFIFQYYEEEERQRGNFPDRFSGHQFPNYSSELNVNALLLGDSALYLCASSSGANPGEPQHFGDGTRLSIL.